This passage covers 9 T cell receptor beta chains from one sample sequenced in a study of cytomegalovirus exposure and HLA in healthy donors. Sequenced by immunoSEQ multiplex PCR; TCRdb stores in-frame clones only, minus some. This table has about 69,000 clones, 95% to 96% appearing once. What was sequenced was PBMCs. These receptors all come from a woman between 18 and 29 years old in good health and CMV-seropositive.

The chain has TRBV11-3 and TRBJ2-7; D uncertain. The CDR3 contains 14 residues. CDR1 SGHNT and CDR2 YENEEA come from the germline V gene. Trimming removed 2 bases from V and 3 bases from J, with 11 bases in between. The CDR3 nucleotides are TGTGCCAGCAGCTTATCGGTCACCTACTACGAGCAGTACTTC. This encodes CASSLSVTYYEQYF.

CDR3 in DNA: TGTGCCAGCAGCATCCCAGGGGGCGAGCAGTACTTC. Protein product: CASSIPGGEQYF. The gene calls are TRBV7-2 and TRBJ2-7; 7 bases line up with TRBD1. Germline CDR1 SGHTA, CDR2 FQGNSA. With 5 bases clipped from V and 6 bases from J, the junction kept 4 bases outside the gene matches. The CDR3 runs 12 residues.

CDR3 in amino acids: CAWSVGQGFGGNTGELFF. The CDR3 DNA is TGTGCCTGGAGTGTAGGTCAGGGGTTCGGAGGGAACACCGGGGAGCTGTTTTTT. The chain combines TRBV30 with TRBJ2-2; tentatively, D is TRBD1 (6 bases). This CDR3 contains 18 residues. The germline V gene has CDR1 GTSNPN and CDR2 SVGIG (reference sequence). V was shortened by 0 bases and J by 1 base, with 18 bases between the two germline ends.

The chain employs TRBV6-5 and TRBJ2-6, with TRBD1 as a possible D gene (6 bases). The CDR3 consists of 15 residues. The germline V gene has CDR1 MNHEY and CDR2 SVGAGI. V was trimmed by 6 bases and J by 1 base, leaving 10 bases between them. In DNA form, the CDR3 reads TGTGCCAGCAGACCACAGGGTTCTGGGGCCAACGTCCTGACTTTC. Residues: CASRPQGSGANVLTF.

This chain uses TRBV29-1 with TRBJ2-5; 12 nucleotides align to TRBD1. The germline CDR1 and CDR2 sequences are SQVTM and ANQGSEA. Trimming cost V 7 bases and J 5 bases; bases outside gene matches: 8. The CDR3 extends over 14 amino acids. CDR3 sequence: CSAEGQGARETQYF. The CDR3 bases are TGCAGCGCCGAGGGACAGGGGGCAAGGGAGACCCAGTACTTC.

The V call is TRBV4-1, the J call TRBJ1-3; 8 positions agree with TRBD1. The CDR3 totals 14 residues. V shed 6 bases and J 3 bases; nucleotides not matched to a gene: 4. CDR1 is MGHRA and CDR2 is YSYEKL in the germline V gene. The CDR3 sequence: CASRTGDIGNTIYF. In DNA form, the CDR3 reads TGCGCCAGCAGGACAGGGGATATTGGAAACACCATATATTTT.

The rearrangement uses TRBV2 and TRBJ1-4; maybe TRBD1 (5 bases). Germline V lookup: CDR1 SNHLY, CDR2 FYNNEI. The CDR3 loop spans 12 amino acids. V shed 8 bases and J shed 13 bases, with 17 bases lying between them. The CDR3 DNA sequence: TGTGCCAGCCTACTGGGGCAGGGCGGACTGTTTTTT. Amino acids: CASLLGQGGLFF. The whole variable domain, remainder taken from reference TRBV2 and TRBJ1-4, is EPEVTQTPSHQVTQMGQEVILRCVPISNHLYFYWYRQILGQKVEFLVSFYNNEISEKSEIFDDQFSVERPDGSNFTLKIRSTKLEDSAMYFCASLLGQGGLFFGSGTQLSVL.

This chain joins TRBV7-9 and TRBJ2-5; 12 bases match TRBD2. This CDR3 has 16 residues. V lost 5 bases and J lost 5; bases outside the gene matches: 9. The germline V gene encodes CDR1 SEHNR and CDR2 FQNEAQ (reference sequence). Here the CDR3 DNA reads TGTGCCAGCAGCCCCTCTAGCGGGAGGGATGTGGAGACCCAGTACTTC. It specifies CASSPSSGRDVETQYF.

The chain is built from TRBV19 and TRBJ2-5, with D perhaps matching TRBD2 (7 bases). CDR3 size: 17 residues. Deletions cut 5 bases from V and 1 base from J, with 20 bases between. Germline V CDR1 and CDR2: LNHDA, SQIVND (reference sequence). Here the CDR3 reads CASSWASAGAIQETQYF. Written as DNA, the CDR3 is TGTGCCAGTAGTTGGGCCTCGGCGGGGGCGATCCAAGAGACCCAGTACTTC.